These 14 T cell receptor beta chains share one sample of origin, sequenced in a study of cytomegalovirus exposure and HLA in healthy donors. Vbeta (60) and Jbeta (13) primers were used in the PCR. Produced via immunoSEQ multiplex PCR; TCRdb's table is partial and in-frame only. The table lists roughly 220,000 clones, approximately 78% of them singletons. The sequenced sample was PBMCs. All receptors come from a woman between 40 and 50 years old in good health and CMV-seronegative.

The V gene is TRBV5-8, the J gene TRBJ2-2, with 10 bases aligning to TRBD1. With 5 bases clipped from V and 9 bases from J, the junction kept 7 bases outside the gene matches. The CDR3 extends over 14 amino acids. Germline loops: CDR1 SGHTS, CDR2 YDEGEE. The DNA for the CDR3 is TGTGCCAGCAGGCGAGGACAGGGGGTGAGGGAGCTGTTTTTT. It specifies CASRRGQGVRELFF.

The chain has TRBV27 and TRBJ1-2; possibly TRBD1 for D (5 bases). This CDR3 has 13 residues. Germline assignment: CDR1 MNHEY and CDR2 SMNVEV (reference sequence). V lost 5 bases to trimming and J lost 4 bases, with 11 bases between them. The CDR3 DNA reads TGTGCCAGCAGTCCCGACAGTTTCTATGGCTACACCTTC. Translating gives CASSPDSFYGYTF.

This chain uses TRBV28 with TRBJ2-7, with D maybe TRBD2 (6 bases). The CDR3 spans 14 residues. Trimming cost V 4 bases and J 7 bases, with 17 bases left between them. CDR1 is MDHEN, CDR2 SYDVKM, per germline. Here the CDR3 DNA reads TGTGCCAGCAGTTCCCCCGGAGGGGCCACAGAGCAGTACTTC. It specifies CASSSPGGATEQYF.

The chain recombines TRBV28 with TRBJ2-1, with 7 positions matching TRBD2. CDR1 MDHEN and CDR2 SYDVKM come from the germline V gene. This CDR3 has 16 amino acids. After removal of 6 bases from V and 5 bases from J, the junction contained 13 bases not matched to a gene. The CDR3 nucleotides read TGTGCCAGCAGGCCCGGAGGCGGGAGAACCCACAATGAGCAGTTCTTC. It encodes CASRPGGGRTHNEQFF.

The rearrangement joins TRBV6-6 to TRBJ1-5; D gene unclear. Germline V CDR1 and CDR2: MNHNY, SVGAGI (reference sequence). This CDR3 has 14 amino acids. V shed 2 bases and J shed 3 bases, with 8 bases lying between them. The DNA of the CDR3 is TGTGCCAGCAGTTACAGGGAGCACAATCAGCCCCAGCATTTT. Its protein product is CASSYREHNQPQHF.

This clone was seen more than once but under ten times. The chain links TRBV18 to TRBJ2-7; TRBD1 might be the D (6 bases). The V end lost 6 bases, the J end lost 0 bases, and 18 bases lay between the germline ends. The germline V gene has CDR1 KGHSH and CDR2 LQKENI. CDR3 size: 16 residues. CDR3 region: CASSSDWDTGSYEQYF. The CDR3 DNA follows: TGTGCCAGCTCGTCAGATTGGGACACAGGCTCCTACGAGCAGTACTTC.

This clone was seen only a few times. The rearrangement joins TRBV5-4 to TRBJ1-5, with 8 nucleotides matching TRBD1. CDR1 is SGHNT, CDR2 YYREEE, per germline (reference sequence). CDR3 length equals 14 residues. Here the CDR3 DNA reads TGTGAGTTGCCCGCAGGGGGCGCCGGTCAGCCCCAGCATTTT. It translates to CELPAGGAGQPQHF.

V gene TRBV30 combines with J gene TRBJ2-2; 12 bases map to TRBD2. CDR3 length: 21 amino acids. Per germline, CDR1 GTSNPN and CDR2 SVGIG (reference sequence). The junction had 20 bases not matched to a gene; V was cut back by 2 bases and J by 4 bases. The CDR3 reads CAWSIYRGLAGGPVRTGELFF. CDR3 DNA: TGTGCCTGGAGTATCTACAGGGGTCTAGCGGGAGGGCCGGTTCGCACCGGGGAGCTGTTTTTT.

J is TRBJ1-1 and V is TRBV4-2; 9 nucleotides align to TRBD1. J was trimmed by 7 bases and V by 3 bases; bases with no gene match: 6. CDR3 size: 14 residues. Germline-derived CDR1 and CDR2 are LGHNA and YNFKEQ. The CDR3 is CASSHDGQGLEAFF. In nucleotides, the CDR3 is TGTGCCAGCAGCCACGACGGACAGGGGCTTGAAGCTTTCTTT.

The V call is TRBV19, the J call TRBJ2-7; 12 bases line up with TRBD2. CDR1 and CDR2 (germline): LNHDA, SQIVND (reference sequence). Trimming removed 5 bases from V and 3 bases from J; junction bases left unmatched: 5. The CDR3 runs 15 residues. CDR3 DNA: TGTGCCAGTAGTCATGGACTAGCGGGACTCTACGAGCAGTACTTC. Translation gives CASSHGLAGLYEQYF.

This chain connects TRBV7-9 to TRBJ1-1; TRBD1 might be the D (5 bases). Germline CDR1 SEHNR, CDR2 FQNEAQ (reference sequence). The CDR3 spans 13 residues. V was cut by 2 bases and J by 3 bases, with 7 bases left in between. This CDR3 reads CASSLQGYTEAFF. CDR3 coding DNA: TGTGCCAGCAGCTTACAGGGCTACACTGAAGCTTTCTTT. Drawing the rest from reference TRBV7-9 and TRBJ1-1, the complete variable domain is DTGVSQNPRHKITKRGQNVTFRCDPISEHNRLYWYRQTLGQGPEFLTYFQNEAQLEKSRLLSDRFSAERPKGSFSTLEIQRTEQGDSAMYLCASSLQGYTEAFFGQGTRLTVV.

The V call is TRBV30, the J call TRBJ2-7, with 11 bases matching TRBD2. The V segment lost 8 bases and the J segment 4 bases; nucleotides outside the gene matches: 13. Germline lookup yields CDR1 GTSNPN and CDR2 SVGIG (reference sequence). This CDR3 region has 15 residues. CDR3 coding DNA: TGTGCCGTAAGACTAGCGGGACCACTTGGGTACGAGCAGTACTTC. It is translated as CAVRLAGPLGYEQYF.

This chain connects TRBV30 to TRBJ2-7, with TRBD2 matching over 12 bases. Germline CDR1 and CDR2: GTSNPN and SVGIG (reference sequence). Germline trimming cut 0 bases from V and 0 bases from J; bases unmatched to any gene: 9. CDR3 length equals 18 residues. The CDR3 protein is CAWSVYASGRAFSYEQYF. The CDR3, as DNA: TGTGCCTGGAGTGTATATGCTAGCGGGAGGGCCTTCTCCTACGAGCAGTACTTC.

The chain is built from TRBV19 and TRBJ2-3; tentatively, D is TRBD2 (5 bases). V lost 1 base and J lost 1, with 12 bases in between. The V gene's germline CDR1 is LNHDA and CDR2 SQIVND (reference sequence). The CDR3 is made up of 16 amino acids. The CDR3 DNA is TGTGCCAGTAGTATAGCCGGCGGGCAGGGCACAGATACGCAGTATTTT. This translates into CASSIAGGQGTDTQYF.